A selection of T cell receptor beta chains follows, all from one sample in a study of blood T cell repertoires in COVID-19. TCRdb keeps only in-frame clones here, not all; method: immunoSEQ multiplex PCR. The sample lists fewer than 400,000 clones, roughly nine tenths occurring once. Sequencing was carried out using peripheral blood. These receptors were taken from a woman in her thirties with COVID-19, enrolled during active disease. CDR3s include the opening cysteine and the closing phenylalanine or tryptophan. Fields, in order: CDR3 length, V gene, D gene, clone size, J gene, CDR3 DNA, CDR3 protein. A D gene is named only where the DNA matches it firmly. Rows give clone size only sometimes, using once, few, many, or a class for an expanded clone.

15,TRBV27,.,.,TRBJ2-1,TGTGCCAGCAGTTTTGGCAACGATGGGGGGTATGAGCAGTTCTTC,CASSFGNDGGYEQFF
15,TRBV7-9,.,.,TRBJ1-4,TGTGCCAGCAGCTTCCGGCCCCTAGGGGGTGAAAAACTGTTTTTT,CASSFRPLGGEKLFF
14,TRBV14,TRBD1,.,TRBJ2-4,TGTGCCAGCAGCCCGGACAGGGGCAGGGACATTCAGTACTTC,CASSPDRGRDIQYF
13,TRBV28,.,.,TRBJ1-2,TGTGCCAGCAGTTTAAGGGGCTACTATGGCTACACCTTC,CASSLRGYYGYTF
14,TRBV9,TRBD1,.,TRBJ2-7,TGTGCCAGCAGCGGAGGTACCAGGGGGCGCGAGCAGTACTTC,CASSGGTRGREQYF
14,TRBV6-5,TRBD1,.,TRBJ2-3,TGTGCCAGCAACCAGGGGGATTCAGTAGATACGCAGTATTTT,CASNQGDSVDTQYF
15,TRBV27,TRBD2,.,TRBJ2-7,TGTGCCAGCAGTTTGTCCGGGACTAGAGTTGCCGAGCAGTACTTC,CASSLSGTRVAEQYF
16,TRBV6-1,TRBD2,.,TRBJ2-1,TGTGCCAGCAGTGATAGTGTTGCGGGAGGGTGGAATGAGCAGTTCTTC,CASSDSVAGGWNEQFF
14,TRBV7-2,.,once,TRBJ2-1,TGTGCCAGCAGCTTACAGGGGTTCTACAATGAGCAGTTCTTC,CASSLQGFYNEQFF
13,TRBV29-1,.,.,TRBJ1-1,TGCAGCGTTGCCTCTGCATGGGACACCGAAGCTTTCTTT,CSVASAWDTEAFF
16,TRBV10-2,TRBD2,.,TRBJ2-7,TGCGCCAGCAGTCAGGGACTAGCGGGACCCTCCTACGAGCAGTACTTC,CASSQGLAGPSYEQYF
17,TRBV7-2,TRBD2,.,TRBJ2-1,TGTGCCAGCAGCTTAGAGGCCCAGCGGGGCGGGTACAATGAGCAGTTCTTC,CASSLEAQRGGYNEQFF
13,TRBV2,.,.,TRBJ1-1,TGTGCCAGCAGTGACAGGGGGAACACTGAAGCTTTCTTT,CASSDRGNTEAFF
15,TRBV6-5,TRBD1,.,TRBJ1-6,TGTGCCAGCAGATACGGGACAGGGAATAATTCACCCCTCCACTTT,CASRYGTGNNSPLHF